What follows are 21 T cell receptor beta chains derived from one specimen sequenced in a study of shared clonotypes between healthy human individuals. Only in-frame clones appear in the TCRdb table, and some are missing; sequencing was by immunoSEQ multiplex PCR. The repertoire includes some 1,400,000 clones, roughly 96% of them detected once, and about 1.2% sits in the top ten. The sequenced sample was naive CD4+ T cells sorted from blood. As to subset: CD45RA+ positively selected. These receptors came from a man in his thirties or forties in good health.

The chain uses TRBV30 and TRBJ2-7, with D perhaps matching TRBD1 or TRBD2 (5 bases each). The CDR3 consists of 14 residues. CDR1 is GTSNPN, CDR2 SVGIG, per germline (reference sequence). V lost 8 bases and J lost 0, with 17 bases in between. For the CDR3, the DNA is TGTGCCCTCGACTCTTCCGGGGCCTCCTACGAGCAGTACTTC. It translates to CALDSSGASYEQYF.

The gene calls are TRBV7-9 and TRBJ1-4, with D possibly TRBD1 on 6 matching bases. The germline gives CDR1 SEHNR, CDR2 FQNEAQ (reference sequence). Trimming cost V 4 bases and J 7 bases, with 13 bases left between them. The CDR3 is 14 amino acids. This CDR3 is CASSWTAAGEKLFF. The CDR3 bases are TGTGCCAGCAGCTGGACAGCCGCGGGTGAAAAACTGTTTTTT.

This chain links TRBV9 with TRBJ2-3, with 10 bases lining up with TRBD2. The CDR3 runs 15 residues. Germline CDR1 and CDR2: SGDLS and YYNGEE. Trimming at V came to 4 bases and at J to 4 bases, leaving 6 bases not matched to a gene. Here the CDR3 reads CASSPSGSPSDTQYF. The CDR3 nucleotides read TGTGCCAGCAGCCCTAGCGGGAGTCCCTCAGATACGCAGTATTTT.

The chain combines TRBV5-5 with TRBJ2-1, with D unresolved. The CDR3 sequence is 12 residues long. Per germline, CDR1 SGHKS and CDR2 YYEKEE (reference sequence). The V and J ends lost 0 bases and 12 bases respectively, with 10 bases between them. CDR3 coding DNA: TGTGCCAGCAGCTTGGGAGTTGATAGGCAGTTCTTC. Protein product: CASSLGVDRQFF.

The genes are TRBV29-1 and TRBJ1-4, with 8 bases aligning to TRBD1. V lost 3 bases and J lost 8; bases outside the gene matches: 8. The CDR3 spans 14 residues. The germline V gene has CDR1 SQVTM and CDR2 ANQGSEA. The chain's CDR3 is CSVEDTGGGEKLFF. CDR3 coding DNA: TGCAGCGTTGAGGACACAGGGGGAGGAGAAAAACTGTTTTTT.

This rearrangement joins TRBV28 to TRBJ1-2; 9 bases agree with TRBD1. The CDR3 totals 16 residues. Germline values: CDR1 MDHEN, CDR2 SYDVKM. The V gene end was trimmed by 5 bases and the J gene end by 6 bases; junction bases not matched to a gene: 13. In DNA, the CDR3 is TGTGCCAGCAGTGCCCAGATAGGGACAGGGCCTCATGGCTACACCTTC. Protein: CASSAQIGTGPHGYTF.

This clone was seen once. This sequence joins TRBV7-3 and TRBJ2-3; no clear D gene. Trimming took off 5 bases at V and 5 bases at J, with 20 bases between the two ends. The CDR3 covers 16 residues. Germline CDR1 reads SGHTA; CDR2 reads FQGTGA. The CDR3 spells CASSPGPPGERDTQYF. CDR3 sequence (DNA): TGTGCCAGCAGCCCTGGACCTCCCGGCGAAAGAGATACGCAGTATTTT.

J is TRBJ1-2 and V is TRBV2; 8 positions agree with TRBD1. The CDR3 extends over 13 amino acids. The V gene end was trimmed by 6 bases and the J gene end by 4 bases; junction bases not matched to a gene: 4. Germline assignment: CDR1 SNHLY and CDR2 FYNNEI. The CDR3: CASSGQGFYGYTF. The CDR3 bases are TGTGCCAGCAGCGGACAGGGCTTCTATGGCTACACCTTC.

The genes are TRBV29-1 and TRBJ2-7; 9 nucleotides match TRBD2. V shed 6 bases, J shed 4 bases, and the junction held 7 bases outside the gene matches. Per germline, CDR1 SQVTM and CDR2 ANQGSEA. The CDR3 runs to 13 residues. CDR3: CSVSSGMRYEQYF. The CDR3 bases are TGCAGCGTCTCTAGCGGGATGAGGTACGAGCAGTACTTC.

This rearrangement joins TRBV29-1 to TRBJ2-7; D possibly corresponds to TRBD1 (5 bases). Looked up from germline, CDR1 is SQVTM and CDR2 is ANQGSEA. CDR3 length equals 11 residues. Trimming removed 7 bases from V and 3 bases from J, with 10 bases in between. The CDR3 protein is CSAETDYEQYF. In DNA form, the CDR3 reads TGCAGCGCCGAGACAGACTACGAGCAGTACTTC.

The chain joins TRBV5-1 to TRBJ2-5, with 11 bases matching TRBD1. Germline V lookup: CDR1 SGHRS, CDR2 YFSETQ. The CDR3 extends over 15 amino acids. Trimming cost V 4 bases and J 5 bases; bases outside gene matches: 7. In nucleotides, the CDR3 is TGCGCCAGCAGCGGGACAGGGGGAGTTCTGGAGACCCAGTACTTC. This codes for CASSGTGGVLETQYF.

A word on this clone: Different DNA sequences within this sample yield the same CDR3. V gene TRBV7-6 combines with J gene TRBJ2-1, with D unresolved. The CDR3 length is 14 residues. V shed 0 bases and J shed 0 bases, with 3 bases lying between them. Germline-derived CDR1 and CDR2 are SGHVS and FNYEAQ. The CDR3 loop reads CASSLAGSYNEQFF. CDR3 bases: TGTGCCAGCAGCTTAGCAGGCTCCTACAATGAGCAGTTCTTC.

The chain combines TRBV7-8 with TRBJ2-1; 14 bases fit TRBD2. V was pared by 3 bases and J by 7 bases, with 2 bases of the junction left unmatched. The CDR3 runs to 15 residues. The germline V gene encodes CDR1 SGHVS and CDR2 FQNEAQ. The CDR3 DNA is TGTGCCAGCAGCTTGACTAGCGGGAGGGGTAATGAGCAGTTCTTC. This gives the protein CASSLTSGRGNEQFF.

This chain joins TRBV25-1 and TRBJ1-2, with TRBD1 identical over 10 bases. Germline trimming cut 4 bases from V and 6 bases from J; bases unmatched to any gene: 8. The CDR3 totals 15 residues. The V gene's germline CDR1 is MGHDK and CDR2 SYGVNS. In nucleotides, the CDR3 is TGTGCCAGCAGTGGGGTGAGGGACAGGGGCAATGGCTACACCTTC. Protein sequence: CASSGVRDRGNGYTF.

This clone showed up just once. The genes are TRBV5-1 and TRBJ2-3; either TRBD1 or TRBD2 may supply D (5 bases each). Trimming took 4 bases from V and 10 from J, leaving 25 bases between them. The V gene's germline CDR1 is SGHRS and CDR2 YFSETQ. The CDR3 covers 16 residues. The chain's CDR3 is CASSPTTGAPAEAQYF. The CDR3 DNA reads as TGCGCCAGCAGCCCTACCACAGGAGCGCCGGCGGAGGCGCAGTATTTT.

This clone came up once. The rearrangement uses TRBV11-2 and TRBJ2-6; D call uncertain. CDR1 SGHAT and CDR2 FQNNGV come from the germline V gene. Trimming removed 5 bases at V and 1 base at J, with 12 bases between. This CDR3 spans 16 amino acids. CDR3 sequence reads: CASSIIKESGANVLTF. CDR3 sequence (DNA): TGTGCCAGCAGCATTATAAAGGAATCTGGGGCCAACGTCCTGACTTTC.

This clone was detected only once. This chain joins TRBV29-1 and TRBJ2-7; D possibly matches TRBD1 or TRBD2 (5 bases each). Trimming took 3 bases from V and 8 from J, leaving 23 bases between them. This CDR3 comprises 15 residues. Per germline, CDR1 SQVTM and CDR2 ANQGSEA. The CDR3 sequence: CSVDVTAPGQGQQYF. The CDR3 nucleotides are TGCAGCGTTGATGTGACAGCCCCGGGGCAAGGACAGCAGTACTTC.

This chain links TRBV7-2 with TRBJ2-7; D is uncertain. This CDR3 has 14 amino acids. CDR1 and CDR2 (germline): SGHTA, FQGNSA. V lost 2 bases and J 4 bases, leaving 12 bases between the germline ends. CDR3 nucleotide sequence: TGTGCCAGCAGCTTATACAATTCGAAGTACGAGCAGTACTTC. This encodes CASSLYNSKYEQYF.

This chain links TRBV15 with TRBJ2-1, with 12 bases identical to TRBD2. V dropped 1 base and J dropped 10; count of bases not matched to a gene: 2. Per the germline V gene, CDR1 is LNHNV and CDR2 is YYDKDF (reference sequence). The CDR3 covers 14 residues. CDR3 amino acids: CATSRVGLAGEQFF. As DNA, the CDR3 is TGTGCCACCAGCAGAGTCGGACTAGCGGGGGAGCAGTTCTTC.

V and J are TRBV19 and TRBJ1-2; D is undetermined. CDR3 length: 15 amino acids. The V end was cut by 7 bases, the J end by 0 bases, with 15 bases between. Germline CDR1 is LNHDA and CDR2 is SQIVND (reference sequence). This chain's CDR3 is CASIASGYANYGYTF. The CDR3 bases are TGTGCCAGTATTGCCTCCGGATACGCTAACTATGGCTACACCTTC.

The chain employs TRBV11-2 and TRBJ2-3, with 9 bases identical to TRBD2. Germline loops: CDR1 SGHAT, CDR2 FQNNGV. CDR3 length: 18 residues. Losses at the gene ends were 2 bases for V and 8 bases for J; bases not matched to a gene: 17. The CDR3 coding sequence is TGTGCCAGCAGCTTAAAGAGGGTCGAGCTAGCGGGAATGGGTACGCAGTATTTT. As protein: CASSLKRVELAGMGTQYF.